The present T cell receptor beta chain was sequenced within a study of regulatory T cells in long-lasting Graves disease. Study context: For under 3 months, newly diagnosed Graves' patients had been taking antithyroid drugs. Notes on the study in general: Persistent disease favored TRBV28, TRBJ1-2 and TRBJ2-5.

In its sample, this clonotype was seen a few times. Its cognate antigen is unknown. It may be a read error: a sequence one base away is much more abundant. The CDR3 does not close with the conserved phenylalanine or tryptophan, likely indicating a read error. Trimming removed 1 base from V and 4 bases from J, with 10 bases in between. In germline, CDR1 is SGHAT, CDR2 FQNNGV. The CDR3 has 14 amino acids. For TCR beta, libraries came from iRepertoire HTBI primers and Arm-PCR of CDR3 regions. TCRdb processed the multiplex PCR reads anew with MiXCR; each CDR3 protein has one entry. There are hundreds of thousands of distinct CDR3 sequences in the sample; about 16% occur only once, and 15% to 20% lies in the top ten. The time point: newly diagnosed GD, antithyroid drugs for less than 3 months. PBMC RNA served as the TCR library source. Another study also made use of these data, one on T cells in Graves' hyperthyroidism and ophthalmopathy. That report adds: HTBI primers drove first-round RT-PCR of the TCR CDR3.

This receptor was obtained from a woman aged 30 to 39 with Graves disease. The sample in question was peripheral blood mononuclear cells (PBMCs), obtained at new diagnosis, from a patient treated with antithyroid drugs. V gene TRBV11-2 combines with J gene TRBJ1-1; no reliable D call. DNA for the CDR3: TGTGCCAGCAGCTTAGGACCCGGAGGCACTGAAGCTTTCGTT. Its protein product is CASSLGPGGTEAFV.